A selection of T cell receptor beta chains follows, all from one sample in a study of blood T cell repertoires in COVID-19. Produced via immunoSEQ multiplex PCR; TCRdb's table is partial and in-frame only. The sample lists hundreds of thousands of clones, approximately 85% occurring once. The sequenced sample was PBMCs or T cells enriched from blood (not recorded which). The origin of the receptors is a woman aged 45 to 65 with acute COVID-19. CDR3s include the opening cysteine and the closing phenylalanine or tryptophan. D genes are given only for firm matches. Size values are once, few and many counts, or a class for expanded clones, and some rows have none.

cdr3_length	j_call	d_call	clone_size	v_call	cdr3_nt	cdr3_aa
15	TRBJ2-3	TRBD2	-	TRBV24-1	TGTGCCACCAGTGATGGCGGGGGGAGTCTTGATACGCAGTATTTT	CATSDGGGSLDTQYF
16	TRBJ2-1	TRBD2	-	TRBV9	TGTGCCAGCAGCCCCATGGGACTAGCTCAGTACAATGAGCAGTTCTTC	CASSPMGLAQYNEQFF
13	TRBJ1-1	-	-	TRBV12-3/TRBV12-4	TGTGCCAGCAGACACACCTTGGTCACTGAAGCTTTCTTT	CASRHTLVTEAFF
16	TRBJ1-2	-	once	TRBV19	TGTGCCAGTAGTCCCCAACCGGGATTGGTGGGCTATGGCTACACCTTC	CASSPQPGLVGYGYTF
14	TRBJ1-6	TRBD1	-	TRBV30	TGTGCCTGGAGGGGGGACAGGGAAAATTCACCCCTCCACTTT	CAWRGDRENSPLHF
15	TRBJ1-2	TRBD1	-	TRBV5-6	TGTGCCAGCAGCTTCTTTGACAGGGGAGACTATGGCTACACCTTC	CASSFFDRGDYGYTF
13	TRBJ1-3	TRBD1	-	TRBV5-4	TGTGCCAGCGGACAGGCCTCTGGAAACACCATATATTTT	CASGQASGNTIYF
16	TRBJ1-1	-	-	TRBV19	TGTGCCAGTAGTATAGTCGGGGGGTCGGCGAACACTGAAGTTTTCTTT	CASSIVGGSANTEVFF
15	TRBJ2-1	TRBD2	-	TRBV5-4	TGTGCCAGCAGCGCCTCCACTAGCGGGGCTGGTGAGCAGTTCTTC	CASSASTSGAGEQFF
12	TRBJ1-1	-	-	TRBV6-2/TRBV6-3	TGTGCCAGCAGTCGGATGGCGGGTGAAGCTTTCTTT	CASSRMAGEAFF
13	TRBJ2-7	-	-	TRBV12-3/TRBV12-4	TGTGCCAGCAGTTTGCGGCAGCTGGTAGAGCAGTACTTC	CASSLRQLVEQYF
15	TRBJ1-1	-	-	TRBV6-5	TGTGCCAGCAGTTACTCGAGTACGGGTAACACTGAAGCTTTCTTT	CASSYSSTGNTEAFF
15	TRBJ1-2	-	once	TRBV6-5	TGTGCCAGCAGTTACTCGGACAGATCTAACTATGGCTACACCTTC	CASSYSDRSNYGYTF
16	TRBJ1-5	TRBD1	-	TRBV7-2	TGTGCCAGCAGCAGATCGCAGGGGGATAGCAATCAGCCCCAGCATTTT	CASSRSQGDSNQPQHF
14	TRBJ1-2	-	once	TRBV19	TGTGCCAGTAGTATACGGAGAGGTTTGGATGGCTACACCTTC	CASSIRRGLDGYTF
17	TRBJ2-3	-	few	TRBV4-3	TGCGCCAGCAGCCAAGCCCCTACCACTACCCCCACAGATACGCAGTATTTT	CASSQAPTTTPTDTQYF
15	TRBJ1-4	-	many	TRBV18	TGTGCCAGCTCACCCGCGAGCGCAACTAATGAAAAACTGTTTTTT	CASSPASATNEKLFF
14	TRBJ2-2	TRBD1	-	TRBV7-2	TGTGCCAGCTGGGGACAGGGCGGCACCGGGGAGCTGTTTTTT	CASWGQGGTGELFF
14	TRBJ2-2	-	-	TRBV7-3	TGTGCCAGCAGCGGACAAGGGGTCACCGGGGAGCTGTTTTTT	CASSGQGVTGELFF
14	TRBJ1-5	-	-	TRBV13	TGTGCCAGCAGCCTCGGACAGTACGATCAGCCCCAGCATTTT	CASSLGQYDQPQHF
13	TRBJ1-2	-	-	TRBV6-2/TRBV6-3	TGTGCCAGCAGCCCCGACGGCGGCTATGGCTACACCTTC	CASSPDGGYGYTF
17	TRBJ1-1	-	once	TRBV2	TGTGCCAGCAGATCCCCCCCGCAGGGGCGATCGGACACTGAAGCTTTCTTT	CASRSPPQGRSDTEAFF
16	TRBJ2-5	TRBD1	-	TRBV7-6	TGTGCCAGCAGCGACTTAACCGGGACAGGCCAAGAGACCCAGTACTTC	CASSDLTGTGQETQYF
18	TRBJ2-3	TRBD2	-	TRBV3-1/TRBV3-2	TGTGCCAGCAGCCCGAGGACTAGCGGGCGTCCCTCGTCGGATACGCAGTATTTT	CASSPRTSGRPSSDTQYF
14	TRBJ1-1	TRBD1	-	TRBV19	TGTGCCAGTAGCTCGGGACAGGTTAGAGGTGAAGCTTTCTTT	CASSSGQVRGEAFF
12	TRBJ2-7	-	-	TRBV5-1	TGCGCCAGCAGGGAGGACTCCTACGAGCAGTACTTC	CASREDSYEQYF
16	TRBJ1-3	-	-	TRBV6-1	TGTGCCAGCAGTGAAGTGGGCTTCAGCTCTGGAAACACCATATATTTT	CASSEVGFSSGNTIYF